This T cell receptor beta chain was captured by sequencing in a study of blood T cell repertoires in COVID-19. Study as a whole: Researchers got acute and convalescent COVID-19 samples from the United States, Italy and Spain. From T cells, B-cell-depleted T cells, or PBMCs came the material, which was cDNA or gDNA.

In the original workflow: Scientists estimated how many nucleated cells there were by amplifying reference gene primers. This table comes from immunoSEQ multiplex PCR, and its TCRdb copy is limited to in-frame clones, with some not included. The D gene and trimming were derived from the DNA, and the V and J assignments and clone size from that table. Among approximately 270,000 clones listed, approximately 86% were seen once. The CDR3 has 15 amino acids. The V and J ends lost 4 bases and 2 bases respectively, with 14 bases between them. The germline gives CDR1 SGDLS, CDR2 YYNGEE. This TCR was sampled from a man between 35 and 55 years old with active or convalescent COVID-19. The source material was peripheral blood. The rearrangement uses TRBV9 and TRBJ2-3; D is possibly TRBD1 (6 bases). The CDR3 DNA reads as TGTGCCAGCAGCTCTTATCGGGGACACACAGATACGCAGTATTTT. It yields the protein CASSSYRGHTDTQYF.